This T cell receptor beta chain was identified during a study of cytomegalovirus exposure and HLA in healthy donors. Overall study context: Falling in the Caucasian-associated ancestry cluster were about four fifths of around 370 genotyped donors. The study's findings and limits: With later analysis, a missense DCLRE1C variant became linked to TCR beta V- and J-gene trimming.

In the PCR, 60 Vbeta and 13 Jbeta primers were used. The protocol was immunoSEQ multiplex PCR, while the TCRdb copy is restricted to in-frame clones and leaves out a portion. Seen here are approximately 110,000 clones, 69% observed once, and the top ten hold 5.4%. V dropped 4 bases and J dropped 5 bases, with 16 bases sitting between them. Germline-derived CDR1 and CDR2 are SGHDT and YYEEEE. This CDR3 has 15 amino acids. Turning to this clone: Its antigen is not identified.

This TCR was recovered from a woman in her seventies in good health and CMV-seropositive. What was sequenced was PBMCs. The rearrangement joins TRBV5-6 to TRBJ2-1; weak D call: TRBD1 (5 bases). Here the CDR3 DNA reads TGTGCCAGCAGCCCGGACAATCGGGCAAACAATGAGCAGTTCTTC. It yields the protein CASSPDNRANNEQFF.